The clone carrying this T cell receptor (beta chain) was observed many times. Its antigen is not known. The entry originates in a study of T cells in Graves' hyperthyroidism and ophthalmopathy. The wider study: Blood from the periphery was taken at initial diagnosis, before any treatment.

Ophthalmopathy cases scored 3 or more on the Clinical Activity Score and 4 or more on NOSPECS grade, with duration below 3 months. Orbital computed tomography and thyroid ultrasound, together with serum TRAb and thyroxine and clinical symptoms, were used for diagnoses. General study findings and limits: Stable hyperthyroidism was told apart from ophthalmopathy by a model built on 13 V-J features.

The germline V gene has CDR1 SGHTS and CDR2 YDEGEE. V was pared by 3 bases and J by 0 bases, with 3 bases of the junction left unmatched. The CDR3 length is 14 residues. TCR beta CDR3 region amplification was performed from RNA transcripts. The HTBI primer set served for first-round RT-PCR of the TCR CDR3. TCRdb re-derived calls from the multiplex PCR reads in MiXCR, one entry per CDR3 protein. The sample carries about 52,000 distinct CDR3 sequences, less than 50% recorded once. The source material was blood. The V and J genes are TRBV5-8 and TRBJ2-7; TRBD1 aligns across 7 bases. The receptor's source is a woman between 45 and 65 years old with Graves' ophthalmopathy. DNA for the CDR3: TGTGCCAGCAGCTGGGGGACAGCCTCCTACGAGCAGTACTTC. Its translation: CASSWGTASYEQYF.